These 9 T cell receptor beta chains originate from one sample sequenced in a study of technical replicates of blood from a handful of donors. Profiling relied on immunoSEQ multiplex PCR, and the TCRdb table lists in-frame clones only, not all of them. The table has around 80,000 clones, roughly 90% seen once. The sequencing sample was made of T cells isolated from PBMCs. Receptor source: a human donor in good health.

This clone has just one count. This chain uses TRBV2 with TRBJ1-5; TRBD1 aligns across 9 bases. V lost 5 bases, J lost 6 bases, and 5 bases stayed unmatched. This CDR3 region has 14 residues. Germline CDR1 SNHLY, CDR2 FYNNEI. This CDR3 reads CASSPRQGVQPQHF. CDR3 in DNA: TGTGCCAGCAGTCCTAGACAGGGGGTTCAGCCCCAGCATTTT.

The J gene is TRBJ2-7, the V gene TRBV4-2, with D hard to call. Trimming left V 4 bases short and J 3 bases short, with 19 bases between. Germline V gene sequence: CDR1 LGHNA, CDR2 YNFKEQ. CDR3 length equals 16 residues. The CDR3 loop reads CASSLLSLAGDYEQYF. CDR3 DNA: TGTGCCAGCAGCCTTTTGTCACTGGCAGGTGACTACGAGCAGTACTTC.

The V call is TRBV4-2, the J call TRBJ1-2; D might be TRBD1 (5 bases). Germline CDR1 is LGHNA and CDR2 is YNFKEQ. CDR3 length: 15 amino acids. V was pared by 1 base and J by 5 bases, with 14 bases between. The CDR3 sequence: CASSQAGGSGYGYTF. CDR3 nucleotide sequence: TGTGCCAGCAGCCAAGCCGGGGGGTCGGGGTATGGCTACACCTTC.

The chain employs TRBV7-3 and TRBJ2-3, with 8 bases identical to TRBD2. CDR1 is SGHTA and CDR2 is FQGTGA in the germline V gene. The CDR3 extends over 16 amino acids. The V and J ends lost 2 bases and 0 bases, in that order; junction bases with no gene match: 4. The CDR3 region is CASSLLAGTSTDTQYF. Here the CDR3 DNA reads TGTGCCAGCAGCTTACTAGCGGGTACTAGCACAGATACGCAGTATTTT.

In DNA form, the CDR3 reads TGTGCCATCAGCCGGGACAGGGAACAGCCCCAGCATTTT. Residues: CAISRDREQPQHF. The V and J genes are TRBV10-3 and TRBJ1-5; the match to TRBD1 covers 9 bases. V shed 6 bases and J 7 bases; nucleotides not matched to a gene: 4. The CDR3 extends over 13 amino acids. Germline loops: CDR1 ENHRY, CDR2 SYGVKD.

The rearrangement uses TRBV7-3 and TRBJ2-2; D perhaps matches TRBD1 (6 bases). The CDR3 is 14 residues long. Germline values: CDR1 SGHTA, CDR2 FQGTGA. The V gene lost 5 bases and the J gene lost 6 bases, with 13 bases spanning the gap. Here the CDR3 reads CASSPQGSPGELFF. CDR3 bases: TGTGCCAGCAGCCCCCAGGGGTCCCCCGGGGAGCTGTTTTTT.

This clone has just a few counts. The genes are TRBV14 and TRBJ1-1; TRBD1 aligns across 7 bases. The CDR3 spans 14 residues. Trimming removed 6 bases from V and 6 bases from J; junction bases left unmatched: 10. The V gene's germline CDR1 is SGHDN and CDR2 FVKESK. The chain's CDR3 is CASSERDRLSEAFF. The CDR3 DNA follows: TGTGCCAGCAGTGAGAGGGACAGACTATCTGAAGCTTTCTTT. The full variable domain, in which reference TRBV14 and TRBJ1-1 provide the parts outside the CDR3, is EAGVTQFPSHSVIEKGQTVTLRCDPISGHDNLYWYRRVMGKEIKFLLHFVKESKQDESGMPNNRFLAERTGGTYSTLKVQPAELEDSGVYFCASSERDRLSEAFFGQGTRLTVV.

This clone has just one count. The chain combines TRBV7-8 with TRBJ2-3, with TRBD2 identical over 14 bases. The J segment lost 5 bases and the V segment lost 4 bases, leaving 5 bases of the junction unmatched. Germline loops: CDR1 SGHVS, CDR2 FQNEAQ. CDR3 length: 16 amino acids. The DNA of the CDR3 is TGTGCCAGCAGCTGGGGACTAGCGGGAGTTATAGATACGCAGTATTTT. Amino acid sequence: CASSWGLAGVIDTQYF.

This clone was picked up a small number of times. V usage is TRBV25-1 and J usage is TRBJ1-2, with D possibly matching TRBD1 (5 bases). The V end lost 5 bases, the J end lost 8 bases, and 15 bases lay between the germline ends. CDR1 is MGHDK and CDR2 is SYGVNS in the germline V gene. The CDR3 loop spans 13 amino acids. This chain's CDR3 is CASSRGWLWGYTF. In DNA form, the CDR3 reads TGTGCCAGCAGTCGGGGGTGGTTGTGGGGCTACACCTTC.